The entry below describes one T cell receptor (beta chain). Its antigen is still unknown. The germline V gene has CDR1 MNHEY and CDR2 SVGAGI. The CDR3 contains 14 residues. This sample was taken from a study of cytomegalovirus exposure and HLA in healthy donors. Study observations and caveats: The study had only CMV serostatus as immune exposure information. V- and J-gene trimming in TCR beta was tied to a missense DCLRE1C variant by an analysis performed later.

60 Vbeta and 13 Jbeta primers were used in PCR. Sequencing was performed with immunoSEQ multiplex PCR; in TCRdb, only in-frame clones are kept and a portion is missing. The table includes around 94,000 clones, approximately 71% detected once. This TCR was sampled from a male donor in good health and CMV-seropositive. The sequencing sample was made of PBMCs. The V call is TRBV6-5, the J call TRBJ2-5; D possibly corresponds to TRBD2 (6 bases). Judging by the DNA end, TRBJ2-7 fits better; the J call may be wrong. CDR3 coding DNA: TGTGCCAGCAGTTACTTTAGCGGTTCCTACGAGCAGTACTTC. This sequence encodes CASSYFSGSYEQYF.